This record covers a single T cell receptor beta chain. The data were taken from a study of blood T cell repertoires in COVID-19. On the study more broadly: Donors in the United States, Italy and Spain gave samples during acute or convalescent COVID-19. Sources were T cells, B-cell-depleted T cells, or PBMCs; the material itself was cDNA or gDNA.

V dropped 0 bases and J dropped 0; count of bases not matched to a gene: 12. Germline-derived CDR1 and CDR2 are MNHNS and SASEGT. The CDR3 runs to 20 residues. Data came from immunoSEQ multiplex PCR; TCRdb stores just in-frame clones and leaves some out. This sample has 20,000 or so clones, with roughly nine tenths found just once. This receptor was taken from a man in his fifties or sixties with active COVID-19. This sequence joins TRBV6-1 and TRBJ2-1, with 9 bases identical to TRBD2. What was sequenced was peripheral blood. As DNA, the CDR3 is TGTGCCAGCAGTGAAGCGTCGGGTCTAGCGGGGAAGAGCTCCTACAATGAGCAGTTCTTC. Its translation is CASSEASGLAGKSSYNEQFF.